The T cell receptor beta chain described here comes from a study of OX40 agonist ivuxolimab in advanced cancers. At the level of the study: From about 20 to 80 years was the age range, with a mean of about 54 years, and about 83% were male. Study-level points and caveats: At 0.1 to 3.0 mg/kg and by week 6, clonal expansion occurred in CD4+ and CD8+ blood T cells. In the 0.1-3.0 mg/kg groups, partial responders showed among the lowest expansion.

Data came from immunoSEQ multiplex PCR; TCRdb stores just in-frame clones and leaves some out. The data contain some 79,000 clones, 88% of them singletons. Of note for this clone: The antigen remains undetermined.

This TCR came from an adult with an advanced solid tumor such as melanoma, head and neck, liver or kidney cancer. The sequencing here drew on CD4+ or CD8+ T cells sorted from blood, taken in a trial of the OX40 agonist ivuxolimab.

DNA for the CDR3: TGTGCCTGGAGCAAACAGGGAAACACTGAAGCTTTCTTT. It encodes CAWSKQGNTEAFF. J is TRBJ1-1 and V is TRBV30, with D possibly TRBD1 on 6 matching bases. V was clipped by 3 bases and J by 2 bases, with 10 bases between them. The CDR3 is made up of 13 amino acids. Germline V lookup: CDR1 GTSNPN, CDR2 SVGIG (reference sequence).